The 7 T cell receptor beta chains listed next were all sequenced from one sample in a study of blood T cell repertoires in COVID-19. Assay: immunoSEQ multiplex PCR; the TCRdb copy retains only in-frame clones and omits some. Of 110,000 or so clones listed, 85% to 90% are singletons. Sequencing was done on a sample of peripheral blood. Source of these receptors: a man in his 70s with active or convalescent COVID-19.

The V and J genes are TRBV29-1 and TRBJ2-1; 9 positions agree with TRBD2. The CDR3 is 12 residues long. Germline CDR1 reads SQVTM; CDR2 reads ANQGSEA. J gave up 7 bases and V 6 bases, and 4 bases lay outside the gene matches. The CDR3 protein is CSVGTSQNEQFF. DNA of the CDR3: TGCAGCGTAGGGACTAGCCAAAATGAGCAGTTCTTC.

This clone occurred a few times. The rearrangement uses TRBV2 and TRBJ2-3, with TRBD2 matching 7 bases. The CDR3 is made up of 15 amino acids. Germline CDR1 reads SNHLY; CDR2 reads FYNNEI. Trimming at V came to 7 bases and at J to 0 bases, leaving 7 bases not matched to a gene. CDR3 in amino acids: CASIAPSGSTDTQYF. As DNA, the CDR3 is TGTGCCAGCATTGCACCTAGCGGAAGCACAGATACGCAGTATTTT.

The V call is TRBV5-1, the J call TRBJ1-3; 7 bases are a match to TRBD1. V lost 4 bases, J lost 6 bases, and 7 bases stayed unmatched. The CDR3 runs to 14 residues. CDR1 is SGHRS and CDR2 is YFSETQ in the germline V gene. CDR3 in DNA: TGCGCCAGCAGCGGAGGGGGCTTTGAAAACACCATATATTTT. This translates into CASSGGGFENTIYF.

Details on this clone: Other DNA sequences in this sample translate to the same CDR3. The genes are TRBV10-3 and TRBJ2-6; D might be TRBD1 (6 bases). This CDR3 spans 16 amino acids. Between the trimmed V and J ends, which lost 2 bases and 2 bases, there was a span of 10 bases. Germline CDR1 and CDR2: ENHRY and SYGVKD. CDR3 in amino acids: CAISEGEGAGANVLTF. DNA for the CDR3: TGTGCCATCAGTGAGGGTGAGGGGGCTGGGGCCAACGTCCTGACTTTC.

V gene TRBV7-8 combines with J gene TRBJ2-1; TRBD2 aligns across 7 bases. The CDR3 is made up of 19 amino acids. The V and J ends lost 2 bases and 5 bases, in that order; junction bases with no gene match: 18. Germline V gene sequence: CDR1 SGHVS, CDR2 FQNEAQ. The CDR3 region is CASSLPGRELHRDHNEQFF. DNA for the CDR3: TGTGCCAGCAGCTTACCGGGGCGGGAGCTCCATCGGGACCACAATGAGCAGTTCTTC.

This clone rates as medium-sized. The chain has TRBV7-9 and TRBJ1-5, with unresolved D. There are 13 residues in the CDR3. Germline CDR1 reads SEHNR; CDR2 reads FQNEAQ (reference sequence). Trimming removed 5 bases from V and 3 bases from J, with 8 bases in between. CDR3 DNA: TGTGCCAGCAGCCCCCAAAACAATCAGCCCCAGCATTTT. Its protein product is CASSPQNNQPQHF.

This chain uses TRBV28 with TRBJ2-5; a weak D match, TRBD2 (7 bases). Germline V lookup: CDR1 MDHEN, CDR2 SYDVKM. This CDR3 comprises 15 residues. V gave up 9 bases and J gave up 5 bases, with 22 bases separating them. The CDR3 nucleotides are TGTGCCAGTGGCGCGGGGGCGCAAACTTCCGAGACCCAGTACTTC. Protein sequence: CASGAGAQTSETQYF.